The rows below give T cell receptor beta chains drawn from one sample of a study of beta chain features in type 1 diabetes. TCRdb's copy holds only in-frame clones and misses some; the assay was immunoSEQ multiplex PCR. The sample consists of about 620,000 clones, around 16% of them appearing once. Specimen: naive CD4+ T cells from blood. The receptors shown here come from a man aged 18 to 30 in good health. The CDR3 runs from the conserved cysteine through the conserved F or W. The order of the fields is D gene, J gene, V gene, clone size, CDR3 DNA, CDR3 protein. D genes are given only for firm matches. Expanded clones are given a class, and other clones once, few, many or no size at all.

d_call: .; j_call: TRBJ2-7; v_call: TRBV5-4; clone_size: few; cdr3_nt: TGTGCCAGCACCTGGGGACTTGCAGGTAGTTCCTACGAGCAGTACTTC; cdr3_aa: CASTWGLAGSSYEQYF
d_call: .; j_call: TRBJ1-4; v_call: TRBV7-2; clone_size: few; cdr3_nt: TGTGCCAGCAGCTTTCTCGGCGAAAAACTGTTTTTT; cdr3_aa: CASSFLGEKLFF
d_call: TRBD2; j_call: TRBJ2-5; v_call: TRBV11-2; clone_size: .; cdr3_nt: TGTGCCAGCAGCCCAGCTCTAGCGGGAGTCGAGACCCAGTACTTC; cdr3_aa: CASSPALAGVETQYF
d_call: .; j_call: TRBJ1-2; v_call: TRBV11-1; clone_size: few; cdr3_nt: TGTGCCAGCAGCTCGCCAAGGATGGGAGGCAACTATGGCTACACCTTC; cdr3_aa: CASSSPRMGGNYGYTF
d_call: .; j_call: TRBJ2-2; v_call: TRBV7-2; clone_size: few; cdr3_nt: TGTGCCAGCAGATTACGACAGAACACCGGGGAGCTGTTTTTT; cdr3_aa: CASRLRQNTGELFF
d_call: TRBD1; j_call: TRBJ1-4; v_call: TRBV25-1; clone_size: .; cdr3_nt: TGTGCCAGCAGTCCGAAACGGGACAGGGGAGAAGAAGAAAAACTGTTTTTT; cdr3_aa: CASSPKRDRGEEEKLFF
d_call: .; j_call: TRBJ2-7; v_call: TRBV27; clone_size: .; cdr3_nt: TGTGCCAGCAGTTTAATGGGGGCCTACGAGCAGTACTTC; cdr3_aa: CASSLMGAYEQYF
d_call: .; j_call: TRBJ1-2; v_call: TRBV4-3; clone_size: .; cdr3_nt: TGCGCCAGTTCCGGGTCAGGGGCTAACTATGGCTACACCTTC; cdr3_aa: CASSGSGANYGYTF
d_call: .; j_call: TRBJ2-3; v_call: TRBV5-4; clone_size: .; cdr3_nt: TGTGCCAGCACCCCTCCCGGGACGGTTATTAGCACAGATACGCAGTATTTT; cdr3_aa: CASTPPGTVISTDTQYF
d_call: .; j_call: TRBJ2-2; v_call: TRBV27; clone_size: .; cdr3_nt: TGTGCCAGCAGTTTCGACAGAATCACCGGGGAGCTGTTTTTT; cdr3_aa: CASSFDRITGELFF
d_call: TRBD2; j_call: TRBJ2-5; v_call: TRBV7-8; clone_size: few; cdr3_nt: TGTGCCAGCAGCTTAGCAAGGACTAGCGGGAAAAGATCAGAGACCCAGTACTTC; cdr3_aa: CASSLARTSGKRSETQYF
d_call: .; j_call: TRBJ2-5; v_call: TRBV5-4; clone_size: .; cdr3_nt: TGTGCCAGCAGCTTGGAAGGGACCCAGTACTTC; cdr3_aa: CASSLEGTQYF
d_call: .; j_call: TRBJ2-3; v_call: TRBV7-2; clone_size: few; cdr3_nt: TGTGCCAGCAGCTTAGGTGGTACCCGATTCACAGATACGCAGTATTTT; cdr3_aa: CASSLGGTRFTDTQYF
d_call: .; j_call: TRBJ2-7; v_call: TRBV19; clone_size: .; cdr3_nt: TGTGCCAGCAGTATAACGCCAGATTACGAGCAGTACTTC; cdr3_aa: CASSITPDYEQYF
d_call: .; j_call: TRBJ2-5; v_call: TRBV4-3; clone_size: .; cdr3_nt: TGCGCCAGCAGCCCCCTCGGGGGACATGAGACCCAGTACTTC; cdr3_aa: CASSPLGGHETQYF
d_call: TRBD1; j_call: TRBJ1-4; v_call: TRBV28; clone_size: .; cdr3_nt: TGTGCCAGCAGTTTCGTCCTAGGGGGCTCTAATGAAAAACTGTTTTTT; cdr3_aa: CASSFVLGGSNEKLFF
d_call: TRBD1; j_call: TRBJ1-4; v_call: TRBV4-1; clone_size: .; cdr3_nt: TGCGCCAGCAGCCACCTGGACAGGGTGGGGGAAAAACTGTTTTTT; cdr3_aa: CASSHLDRVGEKLFF
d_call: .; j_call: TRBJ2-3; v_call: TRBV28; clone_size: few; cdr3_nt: TGTGCCAGCAGTTCCAGTAAGCCAGATACGCAGTATTTT; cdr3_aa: CASSSSKPDTQYF
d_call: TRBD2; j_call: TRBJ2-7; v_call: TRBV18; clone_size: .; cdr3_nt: TGTGCCAGCTCACGGACTAGCGGGATCGACGAGCAGTACTTC; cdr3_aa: CASSRTSGIDEQYF
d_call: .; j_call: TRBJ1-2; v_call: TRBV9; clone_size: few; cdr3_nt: TGTGCCAGCAGCGCCCAGCTCATAAACTATGGCTACACCTTC; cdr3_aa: CASSAQLINYGYTF
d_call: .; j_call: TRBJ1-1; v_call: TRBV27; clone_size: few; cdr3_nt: TGTGCCAGCAGTTTATCGGCCCTTTTTTCTGGATGGGGCCGGGGCACTGAAGCTTTCTTT; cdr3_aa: CASSLSALFSGWGRGTEAFF
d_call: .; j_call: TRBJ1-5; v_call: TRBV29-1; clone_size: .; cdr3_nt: TGCAGCGTAGAGGGAGGGGGCAATCAGCCCCAGCATTTT; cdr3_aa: CSVEGGGNQPQHF
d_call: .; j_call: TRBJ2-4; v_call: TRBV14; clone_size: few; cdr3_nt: TGTGCCAGCAGCGCGCAGGTCTCGGGGGTCAAAAACATTCAGTACTTC; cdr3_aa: CASSAQVSGVKNIQYF
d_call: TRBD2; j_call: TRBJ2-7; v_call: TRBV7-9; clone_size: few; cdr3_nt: TGTGCCAGCAGCTTAGACGGGAGGAGCTCCTACGAGCAGTACTTC; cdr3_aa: CASSLDGRSSYEQYF
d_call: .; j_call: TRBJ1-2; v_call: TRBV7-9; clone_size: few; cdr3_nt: TGTGCCAGCAGCTTACAAGAGAACTATGGCTACACCTTC; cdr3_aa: CASSLQENYGYTF